One and the same sample provided the 10 T cell receptor beta chains below, sequenced in a study of blood T cells in healthy people across ages. The second PCR ran roughly 6 to 11 cycles with a sample-barcoded 5' primer and J-beta primers. Each CDR3 protein is one row after TCRdb ran MiXCR on the 5' RACE reads. This repertoire shows about 560,000 distinct CDR3 sequences, about 29% found once; its top ten account for 3% to 4.5%. These data were also reused for a study on T cells of mothers and their children.

The sample consisted of blood. These TCRs come from a boy aged 2-15 years in good health.

V is TRBV10-3 and J is TRBJ1-2, with 12 bases aligning to TRBD1. The CDR3 loop spans 16 amino acids. Germline V gives CDR1 ENHRY, CDR2 SYGVKD. Trimming at V came to 5 bases and at J to 2 bases, leaving 6 bases not matched to a gene. The CDR3 DNA reads as TGTGCCATCAGTCAAGGCGGGACAGGGGGCAACTATGGCTACACCTTC. Protein sequence: CAISQGGTGGNYGYTF.

J is TRBJ1-1 and V is TRBV27, with 11 positions matching TRBD1. The V segment lost 6 bases and the J segment 10 bases; nucleotides outside the gene matches: 7. The CDR3 runs to 13 residues. Germline V gives CDR1 MNHEY, CDR2 SMNVEV (reference sequence). This CDR3 reads CASRLGQGARAFF. CDR3 coding DNA: TGTGCCAGCAGACTTGGACAGGGGGCACGAGCTTTCTTT.

The gene calls are TRBV7-2 and TRBJ2-6, with D unclear. V was trimmed by 5 bases and J by 0 bases, leaving 14 bases between them. The germline V gene encodes CDR1 SGHTA and CDR2 FQGNSA. CDR3 length equals 17 residues. DNA of the CDR3: TGTGCCAGCAGCCTAGACATGGCTGCCTCTGGGGCCAACGTCCTGACTTTC. It translates to CASSLDMAASGANVLTF.

The V call is TRBV21-1, the J call TRBJ2-7. TRBV21-1 is flagged as a pseudogene. The CDR3 loop spans 21 amino acids. CDR3 amino acids: CASSNRNHSGKAETPYYEQYF. CDR3 coding DNA: TGTGCCAGCAGCAATAGGAACCATTCCGGCAAGGCGGAGACTCCCTACTACGAGCAGTACTTC.

Only one count was recorded for this clonotype. The chain recombines TRBV4-3 with TRBJ1-5; TRBD1 might be the D (6 bases). The length of the CDR3 is 15 residues. Germline V gene data show CDR1 as LGHNA and CDR2 as YSLEER. V was trimmed by 4 bases and J by 7 bases, leaving 17 bases between them. CDR3 sequence (DNA): TGCGCCAGCAGCCGAGACGTAGGGGGAGGACAGCCCCAGCATTTT. Amino acids: CASSRDVGGGQPQHF.

The chain is built from TRBV9 and TRBJ2-3; D gene ambiguous. The germline V gene encodes CDR1 SGDLS and CDR2 YYNGEE. The CDR3 covers 15 residues. Trimming shortened V by 2 bases and J by 0 bases, and 10 bases separated the two germline ends. The CDR3 region has the DNA TGTGCCAGCAGCGTGGGATTCGATAGCACAGATACGCAGTATTTT. This gives the protein CASSVGFDSTDTQYF.

This clonotype was recorded a few times. The chain links TRBV7-2 to TRBJ2-7, with D hard to call. The germline V and J ends were trimmed by 3 bases and 4 bases, with 10 bases remaining between them. This CDR3 has 13 residues. Looked up from germline, CDR1 is SGHTA and CDR2 is FQGNSA. The CDR3 sequence: CASSLLSGYEQYF. The CDR3, as DNA: TGTGCCAGCAGCTTGCTTAGTGGTTACGAGCAGTACTTC.

This clonotype appeared a few times. The CDR3: CASSFPSLTYEQYF. The DNA of the CDR3 is TGTGCCAGCAGCTTCCCATCCTTAACCTACGAGCAGTACTTC. The gene calls are TRBV7-9 and TRBJ2-5; D is unresolved. The J call is uncertain, as TRBJ2-7 better fits the DNA end. The CDR3 consists of 14 residues. In germline, CDR1 is SEHNR, CDR2 FQNEAQ (reference sequence).

With respect to this clonotype: At one end, the junction sequence differs from germline, possibly due to a read error. The rearrangement uses TRBV7-9 and TRBJ2-3; TRBD2 matches at 9 bases. This CDR3 is built from 17 residues. Germline assignment: CDR1 SEHNR and CDR2 FQNEAQ (reference sequence). CDR3 in DNA: TGTGCCAACAGCTCGGGGACTAGCAGTAGCTTTGTGGATACGCAGTATTTT. This gives the protein CANSSGTSSSFVDTQYF. Filled out from reference TRBV7-9 and TRBJ2-3, the complete variable domain reads DTGVSQNPRHKITKRGQNVTFRCDPISEHNRLYWYRQTLGQGPEFLTYFQNEAQLEKSRLLSDRFSAERPKGSFSTLEIQRTEQGDSAMYLCANSSGTSSSFVDTQYFGPGTRLTVL.

The V gene is TRBV11-2, the J gene TRBJ2-5; the D is unclear. Germline V gives CDR1 SGHAT, CDR2 FQNNGV. V shed 1 base and J shed 3 bases, with 12 bases lying between them. The CDR3 runs to 15 residues. CDR3 sequence reads: CASSLVGRLEETQYF. The CDR3 coding sequence is TGTGCCAGCAGCTTAGTCGGAAGGTTGGAAGAGACCCAGTACTTC.